The sequence of this T cell receptor (beta chain) was determined in a study of shared clonotypes between healthy human individuals. Study background: Per donor, CD8 memory used one plate, CD8 naive used two, CD4 memory used three and CD4 naive used three.

Study results and limitations: It was expected that sequencing depth would affect clonotype sharing among donors. Memory subsets generally showed smaller estimated richness than naive subsets did. Against clonotypes common to all four donors, non-shared ones had lower generation probabilities.

This table comes from immunoSEQ multiplex PCR, and its TCRdb copy is limited to in-frame clones, with some not included. This table holds a few million clones, approximately 93% found once. With respect to this clone: The antigen is undetermined.

The germline V gene has CDR1 LGHNA and CDR2 YSLEER. Germline trimming cut 0 bases from V and 8 bases from J; bases unmatched to any gene: 0. CDR3 length equals 13 residues. The source material was naive CD4+ T cells from PBMCs. Regarding subset: CD45RA+ positively selected. The chain is built from TRBV4-3 and TRBJ2-3; 9 bases match TRBD2. This receptor was taken from a man in his late teens or twenties in good health. Some clones in this sample may be carry-over from other donors' samples. Written as DNA, the CDR3 is TGCGCCAGCAGCCAAGAGGGACTAGCTACGCAGTATTTT. As protein: CASSQEGLATQYF.